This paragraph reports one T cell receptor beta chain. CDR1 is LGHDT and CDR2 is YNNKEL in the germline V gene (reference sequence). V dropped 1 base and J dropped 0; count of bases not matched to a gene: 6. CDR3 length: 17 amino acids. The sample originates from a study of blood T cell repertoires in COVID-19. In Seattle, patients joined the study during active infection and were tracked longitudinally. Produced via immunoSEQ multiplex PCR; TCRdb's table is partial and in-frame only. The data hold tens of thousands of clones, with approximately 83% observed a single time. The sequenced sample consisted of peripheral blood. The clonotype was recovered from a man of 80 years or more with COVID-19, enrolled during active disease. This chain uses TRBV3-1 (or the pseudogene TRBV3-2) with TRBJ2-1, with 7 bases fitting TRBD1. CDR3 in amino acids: CASSQGRAGGSYNEQFF. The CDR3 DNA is TGTGCCAGCAGCCAAGGAAGGGCAGGGGGCTCCTACAATGAGCAGTTCTTC.